This T cell receptor (beta chain) was captured by sequencing in a study of shared clonotypes between healthy human individuals. Looking at the study overall: Donors, aged 18 to 49, were a couple of women and a few men. Every donor yielded three CD4 naive, three CD4 memory, two CD8 naive and one CD8 memory plate.

TCRdb's copy holds only in-frame clones and misses some; the assay was immunoSEQ multiplex PCR. The sample holds roughly 2.1 million clones, around 93% seen once. Study-level points and caveats: Donor clonotype sharing was expected to depend on sequencing depth. The study found lower generation probabilities in non-shared clonotypes than in those shared by all four donors.

About this clone: Its antigen is currently unknown.

The junction had 4 bases not matched to a gene; V was cut back by 2 bases and J by 3 bases. The CDR3 consists of 15 residues. Germline V gives CDR1 MNHEY, CDR2 SVGAGI. Naive CD8 cells lacked CD45RO, underwent positive selection for CCR7 and left out terminally differentiated effector memory CD45RA+ cells. Sequenced: naive CD8+ T cells from PBMCs. The rearrangement uses TRBV6-5 and TRBJ2-7, with 10 bases fitting TRBD2. This receptor was obtained from a young man in good health. Some clones in this sample may be carry-over from other donors' samples. The CDR3 nucleotides are TGTGCCAGCAGTTACGGGCTAGCGGGGGACTACGAGCAGTACTTC. Protein sequence: CASSYGLAGDYEQYF.